These 21 T cell receptor beta chains originate from one sample sequenced in a study of glioma-infiltrating T cells after dendritic cell vaccination. Using immunoSEQ multiplex PCR, the repertoire was profiled, and TCRdb retains in-frame clones only, with some absent. The sample carries roughly 82,000 clones, about 90% recorded once. The sample in question was blood, obtained before dendritic cell vaccination. These receptors were taken from a human donor with glioblastoma.

The J gene is TRBJ2-7, the V gene TRBV5-8, with D possibly matching TRBD2 (5 bases). The V end was cut by 2 bases, the J end by 0 bases, with 18 bases between. The CDR3 is made up of 17 amino acids. Per germline, CDR1 SGHTS and CDR2 YDEGEE. The CDR3 DNA reads as TGTGCCAGCAGCTTCCTCGGACTCGCGGCGAGCTCCTACGAGCAGTACTTC. Encoded protein: CASSFLGLAASSYEQYF.

The V call is TRBV5-1, the J call TRBJ1-2, with TRBD1 matching 9 bases. Trimming took 2 bases from V and 3 from J; bases not matched to a gene: 20. The CDR3 sequence is 20 residues long. CDR1 is SGHRS and CDR2 is YFSETQ in the germline V gene. The CDR3 nucleotides read TGCGCCAGCAGCTTTGGGGATGGGGGACAGGGTCCCCAAGCCTACTATGGCTACACCTTC. It specifies CASSFGDGGQGPQAYYGYTF.

The chain is built from TRBV2 and TRBJ2-5; a weak D match, TRBD2 (6 bases). This CDR3 region has 14 residues. Germline lookup yields CDR1 SNHLY and CDR2 FYNNEI. The germline V and J ends were trimmed by 2 bases and 5 bases, with 12 bases remaining between them. The DNA for the CDR3 is TGTGCCAGCAGTGAATTCTGGGGGGTGGAGACCCAGTACTTC. Amino acids: CASSEFWGVETQYF.

This clone was observed once. V gene TRBV5-1 combines with J gene TRBJ1-5; 8 bases match TRBD1. V lost 5 bases, J lost 5 bases, and 6 bases stayed unmatched. There are 14 residues in the CDR3. The germline CDR1 and CDR2 sequences are SGHRS and YFSETQ. The CDR3 protein is CASSLTGDHQPQHF. The CDR3 coding sequence is TGCGCCAGCAGTTTGACAGGGGACCATCAGCCCCAGCATTTT.

The chain has TRBV27 and TRBJ2-7; 7 bases match TRBD2. The CDR3 is 15 residues long. Germline V CDR1 and CDR2: MNHEY, SMNVEV (reference sequence). V shed 3 bases, J shed 3 bases, and the junction held 8 bases outside the gene matches. The CDR3, as DNA: TGTGCCAGCAGTTTGCTTAGCGGGCTTCTCTACGAGCAGTACTTC. Protein: CASSLLSGLLYEQYF.

The chain employs TRBV6-1 and TRBJ2-7, with D possibly TRBD1 on 6 matching bases. V lost 7 bases and J lost 0, with 7 bases in between. From germline, CDR1 is MNHNS and CDR2 SASEGT. The CDR3 totals 12 residues. DNA for the CDR3: TGTGCCAGCACGACAGGCTCCTACGAGCAGTACTTC. It codes for CASTTGSYEQYF.

The rearrangement joins TRBV30 to TRBJ1-3; no reliable D call. The ends were cut back, 3 bases at V and 0 bases at J, with 6 bases in the middle. Per germline, CDR1 GTSNPN and CDR2 SVGIG (reference sequence). This CDR3 comprises 13 residues. The CDR3 region is CAWRSSSGNTIYF. CDR3 DNA sequence: TGTGCCTGGAGATCGAGCTCTGGAAACACCATATATTTT.

The chain couples TRBV6-5 to TRBJ1-2; 10 bases fit TRBD1. The CDR3 is 14 residues long. Germline V CDR1 and CDR2: MNHEY, SVGAGI. With V trimmed by 5 bases and J by 3 bases, 3 bases remained unmatched. The CDR3 is CASSRGQGYYGYTF. The CDR3 DNA is TGTGCCAGCAGTAGGGGACAGGGGTACTATGGCTACACCTTC.

In the case of this clone: At the DNA level, this CDR3 is encoded by other sequences in the same sample as well. The chain couples TRBV9 to TRBJ1-5; TRBD1 matches 7 bases. The CDR3 is 14 amino acids. Trimming took 2 bases from V and 3 from J; bases not matched to a gene: 2. Germline V CDR1 and CDR2: SGDLS, YYNGEE. In DNA form, the CDR3 reads TGTGCCAGCAGCGTGGGACAGATCAATCAGCCCCAGCATTTT. Translating gives CASSVGQINQPQHF.

Remarks on this clone: Other DNA sequences in the same sample also yield this CDR3. CDR3 DNA: TGTGCCACCAGCAGAGAGCTAGCGGGAGGGAATGAGCAGTTCTTC. This sequence encodes CATSRELAGGNEQFF. V gene TRBV15 combines with J gene TRBJ2-1; 12 bases are shared with TRBD2. Germline CDR1 reads LNHNV; CDR2 reads YYDKDF (reference sequence). V shed 0 bases and J 7 bases; nucleotides not matched to a gene: 1. This CDR3 is 15 amino acids long. Drawing the rest from reference TRBV15 and TRBJ2-1, the complete variable domain is DAMVIQNPRYQVTQFGKPVTLSCSQTLNHNVMYWYQQKSSQAPKLLFHYYDKDFNNEADTPDNFQSRRPNTSFCFLDIRSPGLGDTAMYLCATSRELAGGNEQFFGPGTRLTVL.

The chain uses TRBV27 and TRBJ2-2, with D possibly TRBD2 on 6 matching bases. This CDR3 has 14 residues. V was clipped by 4 bases and J by 5 bases, with 11 bases between them. CDR1 and CDR2 (germline): MNHEY, SMNVEV (reference sequence). The chain's CDR3 is CASSSGTQTGELFF. CDR3 DNA: TGTGCCAGCAGTTCTGGGACTCAGACCGGGGAGCTGTTTTTT.

Of note for this clone: The identical CDR3 is also encoded by other nucleotide sequences in the sample. The chain links TRBV5-1 to TRBJ2-7; D is perhaps TRBD2 (6 bases). The CDR3 extends over 14 amino acids. CDR1 is SGHRS and CDR2 is YFSETQ in the germline V gene. Trimming removed 4 bases at V and 0 bases at J, with 11 bases between. The CDR3 here is CASSLDGSSYEQYF. The DNA for the CDR3 is TGCGCCAGCAGCCTCGACGGGAGCTCCTACGAGCAGTACTTC.

CDR3 sequence: CASSYRNEFGTQYF. The CDR3 nucleotides are TGTGCCAGCAGTTACCGAAATGAGTTCGGGACCCAGTACTTC. The chain combines TRBV6-5 with TRBJ2-5; D not resolved. Between the trimmed V and J ends, which lost 2 bases and 7 bases, there was a span of 14 bases. The CDR3 has 14 residues. CDR1 is MNHEY, CDR2 SVGAGI, per germline.

The CDR3 sequence: CASSINRDRGNEQYF. CDR3 bases: TGTGCCAGTAGTATTAACCGGGACAGGGGTAACGAGCAGTACTTC. The chain recombines TRBV19 with TRBJ2-7; 10 bases match TRBD1. Germline assignment: CDR1 LNHDA and CDR2 SQIVND (reference sequence). The V gene end was trimmed by 3 bases and the J gene end by 5 bases; junction bases not matched to a gene: 7. CDR3 length: 15 residues.

The V gene is TRBV25-1, the J gene TRBJ1-6; no clear D gene. The CDR3 is 13 amino acids. CDR1 and CDR2 (germline): MGHDK, SYGVNS. V was shortened by 10 bases and J by 8 bases, with 15 bases between the two germline ends. The CDR3 sequence is CATSGVGHSPLHF. CDR3 DNA sequence: TGTGCCACGTCGGGAGTCGGGCATTCACCCCTCCACTTT.

This clone was detected only a few times. CDR3 sequence reads: CASSGRQGWAEAFF. CDR3 sequence (DNA): TGTGCCAGCAGTGGCCGACAGGGTTGGGCTGAAGCTTTCTTT. This rearrangement joins TRBV6-1 to TRBJ1-1; 7 bases map to TRBD1. V trimming: 4 bases; J trimming: 6 bases; junction bases outside the gene matches: 8. Germline V gene sequence: CDR1 MNHNS, CDR2 SASEGT. The CDR3 covers 14 residues.

Only one count was recorded for this clone. The CDR3 region has the DNA TGTGCCAGCAGTGGAGGGGGCCTGAACACTGAAGCTTTCTTT. Encoded protein: CASSGGGLNTEAFF. The rearrangement links TRBV6-1 to TRBJ1-1; 7 nucleotides agree with TRBD1. From germline, CDR1 is MNHNS and CDR2 SASEGT. CDR3 length: 14 residues. V trimming: 4 bases; J trimming: 0 bases; junction bases outside the gene matches: 2.

The chain joins TRBV2 to TRBJ2-7; 9 nucleotides agree with TRBD1. The germline CDR1 and CDR2 sequences are SNHLY and FYNNEI. V shed 5 bases and J 3 bases; nucleotides not matched to a gene: 8. The CDR3 length is 15 residues. The CDR3 bases are TGTGCCAGCAGTTTCTCCGGGACAGGGAGCTACGAGCAGTACTTC. It yields the protein CASSFSGTGSYEQYF.

The V call is TRBV5-1, the J call TRBJ2-7; the match to TRBD1 covers 10 bases. The ends lost 4 bases at V and 1 base at J; junction bases unmatched: 8. The V gene's germline CDR1 is SGHRS and CDR2 YFSETQ. The CDR3 sequence is 16 residues long. The CDR3 reads CASSLIGTGVSYEQYF. The DNA for the CDR3 is TGCGCCAGCAGCCTCATTGGGACAGGGGTTTCCTACGAGCAGTACTTC.

The chain employs TRBV27 and TRBJ2-5; TRBD2 agrees at 12 bases. Germline V gene sequence: CDR1 MNHEY, CDR2 SMNVEV (reference sequence). The CDR3 has 19 residues. The ends lost 2 bases at V and 5 bases at J; junction bases unmatched: 15. The CDR3 DNA follows: TGTGCCAGCAGTTTAGGTCCTATGGGGCTAGCGGGAGGGCGGGAGACCCAGTACTTC. Translating it yields CASSLGPMGLAGGRETQYF.

The chain uses TRBV5-5 and TRBJ2-4; a possible D gene is TRBD2 (5 bases). CDR3 length: 14 residues. V dropped 0 bases and J dropped 8 bases, with 12 bases sitting between them. Germline V gene lookup returns CDR1 SGHKS and CDR2 YYEKEE (reference sequence). The DNA for the CDR3 is TGTGCCAGCAGCTTGGAGGCGTTGAGGGACATTCAGTACTTC. Amino acid sequence: CASSLEALRDIQYF.